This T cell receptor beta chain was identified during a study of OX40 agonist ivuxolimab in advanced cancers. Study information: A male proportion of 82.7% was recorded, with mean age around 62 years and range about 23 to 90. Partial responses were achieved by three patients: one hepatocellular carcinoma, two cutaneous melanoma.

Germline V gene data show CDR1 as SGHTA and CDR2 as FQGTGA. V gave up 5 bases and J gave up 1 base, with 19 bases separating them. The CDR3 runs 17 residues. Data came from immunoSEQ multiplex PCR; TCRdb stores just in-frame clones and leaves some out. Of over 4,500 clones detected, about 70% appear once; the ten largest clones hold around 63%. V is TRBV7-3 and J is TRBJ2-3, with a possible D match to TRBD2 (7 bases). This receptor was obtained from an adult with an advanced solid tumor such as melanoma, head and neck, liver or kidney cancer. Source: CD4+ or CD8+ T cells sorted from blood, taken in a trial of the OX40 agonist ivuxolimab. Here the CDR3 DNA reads TGTGCCAGCAGCCTCCTGGGGGAGGGGGGAGGCACAGATACGCAGTATTTT. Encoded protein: CASSLLGEGGGTDTQYF.